These T cell receptor beta chains were read from a single sample in a study of blood T cell repertoires in COVID-19. Profiling relied on immunoSEQ multiplex PCR, and the TCRdb table lists in-frame clones only, not all of them. Among 200,000 to 250,000 clones listed, more than 80% were seen once. The sequencing input was PBMCs or T cells enriched from blood (not recorded which). These receptors originate from a man aged 60 to 75 who had recovered from COVID-19. CDR3s include the opening cysteine and the closing phenylalanine or tryptophan. Each record gives: clone size, D gene, J gene, V gene, CDR3 protein, CDR3 DNA. The D gene is left open where the match is weak. The size of a clone is reported for some rows only, either as once, few or many, or as a class for expanded clones.

size: .
D: TRBD2
J: TRBJ2-7
V: TRBV6-4
CDR3: CASTDGTGEVGGGDYEQYF
DNA: TGTGCCAGCACGGACGGAACAGGGGAGGTAGGCGGGGGGGACTACGAGCAGTACTTC

size: .
D: .
J: TRBJ2-7
V: TRBV30
CDR3: CAWSADRSYEQYF
DNA: TGTGCCTGGAGTGCCGACAGATCCTACGAGCAGTACTTC

size: .
D: .
J: TRBJ1-2
V: TRBV7-9
CDR3: CASSYAGTWDGYTF
DNA: TGTGCCAGCAGCTACGCCGGGACATGGGATGGCTACACCTTC

size: .
D: .
J: TRBJ2-6
V: TRBV19
CDR3: CASIEAGSGANVLTF
DNA: TGTGCCAGTATTGAAGCGGGTTCTGGGGCCAACGTCCTGACTTTC

size: .
D: .
J: TRBJ2-2
V: TRBV11-3
CDR3: CASSLGGVSTGELFF
DNA: TGTGCCAGCAGCTTAGGGGGAGTAAGCACCGGGGAGCTGTTTTTT

size: .
D: .
J: TRBJ2-7
V: TRBV18
CDR3: CASSPSQGTYEQYF
DNA: TGTGCCAGCTCACCATCGCAGGGGACCTACGAGCAGTACTTC

size: .
D: TRBD1
J: TRBJ1-1
V: TRBV25-1
CDR3: CASSGGTGGTEAFF
DNA: TGTGCCAGCAGTGGAGGGACAGGGGGAACTGAAGCTTTCTTT

size: .
D: TRBD2
J: TRBJ2-3
V: TRBV18
CDR3: CASSIAGSTDTQYF
DNA: TGTGCCAGCTCAATAGCGGGTAGCACAGATACGCAGTATTTT

size: .
D: TRBD1
J: TRBJ1-1
V: TRBV11-2
CDR3: CASSMDRRETTEAFF
DNA: TGTGCCAGCAGCATGGACAGGAGAGAGACCACTGAAGCTTTCTTT

size: .
D: .
J: TRBJ1-1
V: TRBV5-1
CDR3: CASRSTGANTEAFF
DNA: TGCGCCAGCAGGTCCACAGGAGCGAACACTGAAGCTTTCTTT

size: .
D: .
J: TRBJ1-1
V: TRBV7-7
CDR3: CASSRSADTEAFF
DNA: TGTGCTAGCAGCCGCAGCGCTGACACTGAAGCTTTCTTT

size: .
D: TRBD1
J: TRBJ2-1
V: TRBV24-1
CDR3: CATSAPGQGRFLEQFF
DNA: TGTGCCACCAGTGCCCCGGGACAGGGGCGATTCTTGGAGCAGTTCTTC

size: .
D: .
J: TRBJ1-1
V: TRBV4-3
CDR3: CASSRTQGTEAFF
DNA: TGCGCCAGCAGCCGGACCCAGGGGACTGAAGCTTTCTTT

size: few
D: TRBD1
J: TRBJ1-1
V: TRBV3-1/TRBV3-2
CDR3: CASSQGRGPTEAFF
DNA: TGTGCCAGCAGCCAAGGGAGGGGGCCCACCGAAGCTTTCTTT

size: .
D: TRBD1
J: TRBJ1-1
V: TRBV12-3/TRBV12-4
CDR3: CASRRTGGNEAFF
DNA: TGTGCCAGCAGAAGGACAGGGGGCAATGAAGCTTTCTTT

size: .
D: .
J: TRBJ1-1
V: TRBV6-5
CDR3: CASSYSSGLAFF
DNA: TGTGCCAGCAGTTACTCGAGCGGGTTAGCTTTCTTT

size: .
D: TRBD1
J: TRBJ1-2
V: TRBV11-3
CDR3: CASSPRGQGYGYTF
DNA: TGTGCCAGCAGCCCCAGGGGGCAGGGCTATGGCTACACCTTC

size: .
D: .
J: TRBJ1-5
V: TRBV6-2/TRBV6-3
CDR3: CASSQGGNQPQHF
DNA: TGTGCCAGCAGCCAGGGAGGGAATCAGCCCCAGCATTTT

size: .
D: TRBD1
J: TRBJ1-3
V: TRBV6-5
CDR3: CASSYGTGATGNTIYF
DNA: TGTGCCAGCAGTTACGGGACAGGGGCGACTGGAAACACCATATATTTT

size: .
D: TRBD1
J: TRBJ1-3
V: TRBV2
CDR3: CASQGASGNTIYF
DNA: TGTGCCAGTCAGGGGGCCTCTGGAAACACCATATATTTT

size: .
D: .
J: TRBJ1-4
V: TRBV16
CDR3: CASSQSSSTNNEKLFF
DNA: TGTGCCAGCAGCCAATCTTCCTCTACGAATAATGAAAAACTGTTTTTT

size: .
D: TRBD1
J: TRBJ2-3
V: TRBV24-1
CDR3: CATSDSLRDRGTDTQYF
DNA: TGTGCCACCAGTGACTCACTCCGGGACAGGGGCACAGATACGCAGTATTTT

size: .
D: TRBD1
J: TRBJ2-1
V: TRBV5-1
CDR3: CASSLGPGTGGQNEQFF
DNA: TGCGCCAGCAGCTTGGGACCCGGGACAGGGGGCCAGAATGAGCAGTTCTTC

size: .
D: .
J: TRBJ1-6
V: TRBV21-1
CDR3: CASSYSNSPLHF
DNA: TGTGCCAGCAGTTACAGCAATTCACCCCTCCACTTT

size: .
D: TRBD1
J: TRBJ2-5
V: TRBV5-1
CDR3: CASSLGDRGETQYF
DNA: TGCGCCAGCAGCTTGGGGGACAGGGGAGAGACCCAGTACTTC

size: .
D: .
J: TRBJ2-3
V: TRBV5-1
CDR3: CASSSFTSPDTQYF
DNA: TGCGCCAGCAGCTCTTTTACTAGTCCAGATACGCAGTATTTT

size: .
D: TRBD1
J: TRBJ1-1
V: TRBV18
CDR3: CASSPRDRADYTEAFF
DNA: TGTGCCAGCTCCCCCCGGGACAGGGCTGATTACACTGAAGCTTTCTTT

size: .
D: .
J: TRBJ2-3
V: TRBV7-2
CDR3: CASSNRGTDTQYF
DNA: TGTGCCAGCAGCAACCGAGGGACAGATACGCAGTATTTT

size: .
D: .
J: TRBJ2-5
V: TRBV4-1
CDR3: CASSHIGSLETQYF
DNA: TGCGCCAGCAGCCACATCGGGTCCCTGGAGACCCAGTACTTC

size: .
D: .
J: TRBJ1-1
V: TRBV11-1
CDR3: CASSLAGRNTEAFF
DNA: TGTGCCAGCAGCTTAGCAGGGAGGAACACTGAAGCTTTCTTT

size: .
D: .
J: TRBJ2-7
V: TRBV7-9
CDR3: CASSLREYEQYF
DNA: TGTGCCAGCAGCTTACGGGAGTACGAGCAGTACTTC

size: .
D: .
J: TRBJ1-4
V: TRBV4-1
CDR3: CASSQSLGWADEKLFF
DNA: TGCGCCAGCAGCCAGTCGCTCGGATGGGCTGATGAAAAACTGTTTTTT

size: .
D: TRBD1
J: TRBJ1-5
V: TRBV15
CDR3: CATSSGQARGPQHF
DNA: TGTGCCACCAGCAGTGGACAGGCCCGAGGGCCCCAGCATTTT

size: .
D: .
J: TRBJ1-2
V: TRBV13
CDR3: CASSSDSTNYGYTF
DNA: TGTGCCAGCAGCTCGGACAGTACTAACTATGGCTACACCTTC

size: .
D: TRBD2
J: TRBJ2-2
V: TRBV11-3
CDR3: CASSERGSGELFF
DNA: TGTGCCAGCAGCGAGCGGGGGTCCGGGGAGCTGTTTTTT

size: .
D: .
J: TRBJ2-1
V: TRBV12-3/TRBV12-4
CDR3: CASTQLNEQFF
DNA: TGTGCCAGCACCCAACTAAATGAGCAGTTCTTC

size: once
D: TRBD1
J: TRBJ1-2
V: TRBV2
CDR3: CASSGTGGYGYTF
DNA: TGTGCCAGCAGTGGGACAGGCGGATATGGCTACACCTTC

size: .
D: TRBD2
J: TRBJ2-1
V: TRBV18
CDR3: CASSPGLAGSYNEQFF
DNA: TGTGCCAGCTCACCGGGACTAGCGGGTTCCTACAATGAGCAGTTCTTC

size: .
D: .
J: TRBJ2-1
V: TRBV6-2/TRBV6-3
CDR3: CASSMDTYNEQFF
DNA: TGTGCCAGCAGCATGGACACATACAATGAGCAGTTCTTC

size: few
D: .
J: TRBJ1-1
V: TRBV6-5
CDR3: CATRFKTGNTEAFF
DNA: TGTGCCACCCGCTTCAAGACAGGGAACACTGAAGCTTTCTTT

size: .
D: TRBD1
J: TRBJ1-1
V: TRBV5-1
CDR3: CASSAEQGAVTEAFF
DNA: TGCGCCAGCAGCGCAGAACAGGGGGCGGTCACTGAAGCTTTCTTT

size: once
D: .
J: TRBJ1-5
V: TRBV12-5
CDR3: CASGLPTGSNQPQHF
DNA: TGTGCTAGTGGTTTGCCCACAGGTAGCAATCAGCCCCAGCATTTT

size: .
D: .
J: TRBJ1-5
V: TRBV11-2
CDR3: CASSLLGGNQPQHF
DNA: TGTGCCAGCAGCTTGTTGGGCGGCAATCAGCCCCAGCATTTT

size: .
D: .
J: TRBJ2-7
V: TRBV18
CDR3: CASSPSGAYEQYF
DNA: TGTGCCAGCTCACCATCAGGGGCATACGAGCAGTACTTC

size: few
D: TRBD1
J: TRBJ2-2
V: TRBV6-5
CDR3: CASTGTGVTGELFF
DNA: TGTGCCAGCACCGGGACAGGGGTAACCGGGGAGCTGTTTTTT

size: .
D: TRBD1
J: TRBJ1-2
V: TRBV3-1/TRBV3-2
CDR3: CASSVGQGYGYTF
DNA: TGTGCCAGCAGTGTCGGACAGGGCTATGGCTACACCTTC

size: .
D: .
J: TRBJ2-2
V: TRBV7-2
CDR3: CASSLAPAGLTGELFF
DNA: TGTGCCAGCAGCTTAGCCCCGGCAGGGCTCACCGGGGAGCTGTTTTTT

size: .
D: TRBD1
J: TRBJ2-5
V: TRBV11-2
CDR3: CASSPDRATETQYF
DNA: TGTGCCAGCAGCCCGGACAGGGCGACAGAGACCCAGTACTTC

size: .
D: .
J: TRBJ2-7
V: TRBV6-5
CDR3: CASSSSVPYEQYF
DNA: .

size: .
D: .
J: TRBJ2-3
V: TRBV7-9
CDR3: CAVEGDLLEDTQYF
DNA: TGTGCCGTTGAGGGGGATTTATTGGAGGATACGCAGTATTTT

size: .
D: .
J: TRBJ1-1
V: TRBV6-5
CDR3: CASVAFAEAFF
DNA: TGTGCCAGCGTCGCGTTCGCTGAAGCTTTCTTT

size: .
D: .
J: TRBJ2-1
V: TRBV4-3
CDR3: CASSQVVGQTYNEQFF
DNA: TGCGCCAGCAGCCAAGTTGTGGGGCAAACCTACAATGAGCAGTTCTTC

size: .
D: .
J: TRBJ1-1
V: TRBV5-6
CDR3: CASSLAGDFNTEAFF
DNA: TGTGCCAGCAGCTTGGCCGGGGACTTCAACACTGAAGCTTTCTTT

size: .
D: TRBD1
J: TRBJ2-3
V: TRBV27
CDR3: CASRFDRDRPSTDTQYF
DNA: TGTGCCAGCAGATTCGACCGGGACAGGCCTAGCACAGATACGCAGTATTTT

size: .
D: .
J: TRBJ2-7
V: TRBV29-1
CDR3: CSVCVSDSIYEQYF
DNA: TGCAGCGTGTGTGTGTCGGACAGCATCTACGAGCAGTACTTC